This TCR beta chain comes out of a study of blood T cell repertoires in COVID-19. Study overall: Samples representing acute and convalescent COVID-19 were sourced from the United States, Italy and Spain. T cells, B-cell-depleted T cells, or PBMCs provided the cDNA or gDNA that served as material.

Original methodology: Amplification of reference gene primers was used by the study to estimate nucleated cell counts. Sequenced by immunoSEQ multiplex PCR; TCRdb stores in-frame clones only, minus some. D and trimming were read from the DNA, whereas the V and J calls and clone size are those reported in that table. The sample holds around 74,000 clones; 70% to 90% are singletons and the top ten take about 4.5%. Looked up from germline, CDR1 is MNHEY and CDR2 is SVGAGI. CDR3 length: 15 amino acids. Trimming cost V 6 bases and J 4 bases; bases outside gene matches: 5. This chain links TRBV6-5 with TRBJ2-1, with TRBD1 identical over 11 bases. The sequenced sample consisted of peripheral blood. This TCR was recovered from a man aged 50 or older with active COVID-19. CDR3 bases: TGTGCCAGCAGGAACGGACAGGGGGCTTACAATGAGCAGTTCTTC. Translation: CASRNGQGAYNEQFF.